The subject of this entry is one T cell receptor beta chain. What it binds is not known. Germline CDR1 is SGHRS and CDR2 is YFSETQ. The length of the CDR3 is 14 residues. The trim removed 2 bases at V and 5 bases at J, leaving 6 bases unmatched. These data are taken from a study of glioma-infiltrating T cells after dendritic cell vaccination. The wider study: Monocyte-derived dendritic cells, cultured less than 8 days with IL-4 and GM-CSF, were pulsed with autologous tumor lysate.

Study-level findings and limits: TCR clonality showed no direct relationship with survival.

Clones were read by immunoSEQ multiplex PCR, and TCRdb kept only the in-frame ones, dropping some. The repertoire holds about 92,000 clones, with about nine tenths as singletons. This chain joins TRBV5-1 and TRBJ2-7; 8 positions agree with TRBD1. The sequence came from a human donor with glioblastoma. Specimen: blood, collected before dendritic cell vaccination. CDR3 loop: CASSFRDRIHEQYF. DNA for the CDR3: TGCGCCAGCAGCTTTCGGGACAGGATCCACGAGCAGTACTTC.